This T cell receptor (beta chain) was profiled in a study of cytomegalovirus exposure and HLA in healthy donors. Regarding the study as a whole: Usually a TCR sequence was rare, but some public TCRs were found in many donors. Solely CMV serostatus was available to characterize immune exposure. It emerged from a later analysis that several of the most significant clusters appeared to be linked to common viral pathogens. As a later analysis showed, a missense DCLRE1C variant was linked to trimming of TCR beta V- and J-genes.

PCR employed 60 Vbeta and 13 Jbeta primers. This table comes from immunoSEQ multiplex PCR, and its TCRdb copy is limited to in-frame clones, with some not included. This table holds about 130,000 clones, roughly 80% found once. This CDR3 region has 13 residues. Germline V gene sequence: CDR1 SGDLS, CDR2 YYNGEE. Trimming removed 2 bases at V and 4 bases at J, with 9 bases between. A word on this clone: Its antigen remains unidentified.

The sequence was collected from a woman aged 40 to 50 in good health and CMV-seronegative. The rearrangement joins TRBV9 to TRBJ2-5; a possible D gene is TRBD1 (5 bases). Specimen: PBMCs. CDR3 in amino acids: CASSVSGIETQYF. DNA for the CDR3: TGTGCCAGCAGCGTCTCAGGGATAGAGACCCAGTACTTC.